The clone carrying this T cell receptor (beta chain) occurred once. CDR3 size: 11 residues. V lost 0 bases and J lost 14, with 10 bases in between. Germline V gene sequence: CDR1 LNHNV, CDR2 YYDKDF (reference sequence). The data were taken from a study of identical twins. Unique molecular identifiers were in the cDNA, with template-switch universal primer binding. MiXCR was run by TCRdb on the 5' RACE reads, yielding one entry per CDR3 protein. In the table there are 500,000 to 600,000 distinct CDR3 sequences, under 25% of which are singletons. The sample was also reused in another study, on T cells expressing NK-cell markers. From that study: There were several donors in whom these clonotypes also led the CD3+CD56-NKG2C+ fraction. What remained unclear was the HCMV specificity of expanded NKG2C+ T cell clones.

V usage is TRBV15 and J usage is TRBJ1-2, with D possibly being TRBD1 (5 bases). This clonotype was obtained from a woman aged 18-29 years in good health. The specimen was CD4+ T cells sorted from blood. The CDR3 region has the DNA TGTGCCACCAGCAGAGACAGGGTCTTGACCTTC. Its translation: CATSRDRVLTF.